The text below deals with one TCR beta chain. Followed longitudinally, the Seattle patients had been enrolled during active infection. This specimen comes from a study of blood T cell repertoires in COVID-19. Background on the study: Italy, Spain and the United States were the sources of the convalescent and acute COVID-19 samples. Sample material is recorded as cDNA or gDNA derived from T cells, B-cell-depleted T cells, or PBMCs.

Per the germline V gene, CDR1 is SQVTM and CDR2 is ANQGSEA. With V trimmed by 4 bases and J by 4 bases, 4 bases remained unmatched. The CDR3 loop spans 15 amino acids. Per the authors' pipeline: Using reference gene primer amplification, nucleated cell counts were estimated. The data were produced by immunoSEQ multiplex PCR, yet TCRdb's version contains in-frame clones alone and is incomplete. V and J calls and clone size are given by that table; D and trimming were obtained from the DNA. The sample lists hundreds of thousands of clones, 90% occurring once. The receptor was isolated from a woman in her forties with COVID-19, enrolled during active disease. V usage is TRBV29-1 and J usage is TRBJ2-2; 12 nucleotides line up with TRBD1. Specimen: peripheral blood. This CDR3 is CSVGGTGGVTGELFF. CDR3 nucleotide sequence: TGCAGCGTTGGGGGGACAGGGGGCGTCACCGGGGAGCTGTTTTTT.